This paragraph reports one TCR beta chain. The sample comes from a study of blood T cell repertoires in COVID-19. Study context: Material from acute and convalescent COVID-19 was sourced from the United States, Italy and Spain.

This CDR3 has 15 amino acids. The V gene lost 1 base and the J gene lost 1 base, with 11 bases spanning the gap. CDR1 and CDR2 from the germline V gene are LNHDA and SQIVND (reference sequence). Method: immunoSEQ multiplex PCR; TCRdb's copy keeps in-frame clones and lacks some. Of approximately 270,000 clones in the sample, approximately 90% were seen once. This chain joins TRBV19 and TRBJ2-7; D is unresolved. The clonotype originates from a man younger than 40 with acute or convalescent COVID-19. Sequencing was carried out using peripheral blood. CDR3 residues: CASSIGPVQSYEQYF. The DNA of the CDR3 is TGTGCCAGTAGTATAGGTCCCGTACAGTCCTACGAGCAGTACTTC.